These 10 T cell receptor beta chains came from one sample sequenced in a study of blood T cell repertoires in COVID-19. Produced via immunoSEQ multiplex PCR; TCRdb's table is partial and in-frame only. The data hold around 110,000 clones, with around 83% observed a single time. Sequencing was done on a sample of peripheral blood. Receptors originate from a man in his 70s with acute or convalescent COVID-19.

The chain combines TRBV18 with TRBJ1-6; unclear D gene. With 4 bases removed from V and 7 bases from J, the gap between germline ends came to 8 bases. The CDR3 extends over 13 amino acids. Germline V gene lookup returns CDR1 KGHSH and CDR2 LQKENI. This CDR3 is CASSLGENSPLHF. DNA for the CDR3: TGTGCCAGCTCACTCGGGGAAAATTCACCCCTCCACTTT.

The gene calls are TRBV6-2 or TRBV6-3 and TRBJ1-5; 8 nucleotides line up with TRBD1. This CDR3 region has 16 residues. With V trimmed by 5 bases and J by 1 base, 7 bases remained unmatched. CDR1 and CDR2 (germline): MNHEY, SVGEGT. The CDR3 region has the DNA TGTGCCAGCAGTCGGACAGGGTATGAGAGCAATCAGCCCCAGCATTTT. It specifies CASSRTGYESNQPQHF.

The chain joins TRBV3-1 (or the pseudogene TRBV3-2) to TRBJ2-7; 7 bases are a match to TRBD1. Germline CDR1 reads LGHDT; CDR2 reads YNNKEL (reference sequence). Trimming at V came to 4 bases and at J to 6 bases, leaving 6 bases not matched to a gene. The CDR3 covers 13 residues. CDR3 in amino acids: CASSRSTGSEQYF. In DNA form, the CDR3 reads TGTGCCAGCAGCCGGTCGACAGGGAGCGAGCAGTACTTC.

This clone was found once. This sequence joins TRBV27 and TRBJ1-1; a weak D match, TRBD1 (6 bases). Germline CDR1 MNHEY, CDR2 SMNVEV (reference sequence). The CDR3 totals 14 residues. V lost 6 bases and J 3 bases, leaving 14 bases between the germline ends. The CDR3 loop reads CASRQIQGHTEAFF. The CDR3 DNA reads TGTGCCAGCAGACAAATACAGGGACACACTGAAGCTTTCTTT.

This clone came up a few times. The chain carries TRBV28 and TRBJ2-3; 8 nucleotides match TRBD2. Trimming cost V 2 bases and J 4 bases; bases outside gene matches: 8. Germline V gene lookup returns CDR1 MDHEN and CDR2 SYDVKM. This CDR3 has 16 amino acids. The CDR3, as DNA: TGTGCCAGCAGTTTACTTTCGGGAGGGTACTCAGATACGCAGTATTTT. It encodes CASSLLSGGYSDTQYF.

The chain carries TRBV3-1 (or the pseudogene TRBV3-2) and TRBJ2-1; D might be TRBD2 (6 bases). Between the trimmed V and J ends, which lost 1 base and 8 bases, there was a span of 18 bases. Germline lookup yields CDR1 LGHDT and CDR2 YNNKEL (reference sequence). The CDR3 totals 16 residues. The CDR3 DNA sequence: TGTGCCAGCAGCCAAGGCGGTAGGCGGGGATTGGATGAGCAGTTCTTC. Protein: CASSQGGRRGLDEQFF.

The count of this clone is one. This chain connects TRBV18 to TRBJ2-3, with D possibly matching TRBD2 (5 bases). Germline loops: CDR1 KGHSH, CDR2 LQKENI. The V end lost 6 bases, the J end lost 5 bases, and 21 bases lay between the germline ends. This CDR3 comprises 16 residues. The CDR3 reads CASSLGGAAGIDTQYF. The DNA of the CDR3 is TGTGCCAGCTCCCTCGGCGGTGCGGCCGGGATAGATACGCAGTATTTT. The full variable domain, in which reference TRBV18 and TRBJ2-3 provide the parts outside the CDR3, is NAGVMQNPRHLVRRRGQEARLRCSPMKGHSHVYWYRQLPEEGLKFMVYLQKENIIDESGMPKERFSAEFPKEGPSILRIQQVVRGDSAAYFCASSLGGAAGIDTQYFGPGTRLTVL.

The chain couples TRBV5-4 to TRBJ2-2; TRBD2 is a possible D gene (5 bases). This CDR3 has 15 residues. V lost 0 bases to trimming and J lost 6 bases, with 12 bases between them. The V gene's germline CDR1 is SGHNT and CDR2 YYREEE (reference sequence). This chain's CDR3 is CASSLAGVYAGELFF. For the CDR3, the DNA is TGTGCCAGCAGCTTGGCCGGGGTATACGCCGGGGAGCTGTTTTTT.

The chain joins TRBV5-1 to TRBJ2-1; D gene ambiguous. Between the trimmed V and J ends, which lost 3 bases and 2 bases, there was a span of 6 bases. CDR3 length: 13 amino acids. Germline values: CDR1 SGHRS, CDR2 YFSETQ. The CDR3 sequence: CASSSDTYNEQFF. CDR3 DNA sequence: TGCGCCAGCAGCTCAGACACCTACAATGAGCAGTTCTTC.

This clone showed up just a few times. The J gene is TRBJ1-4, the V gene TRBV27, with a weak D call TRBD1 (6 bases). Germline V gene sequence: CDR1 MNHEY, CDR2 SMNVEV (reference sequence). The CDR3 extends over 17 amino acids. The germline V and J ends were trimmed by 6 bases and 8 bases, with 25 bases remaining between them. The CDR3 nucleotides are TGTGCCAGCAGCAAGGTCCCGAGACAGGCCGGAGGCGAAAAACTGTTTTTT. It yields the protein CASSKVPRQAGGEKLFF.